Below, 30 T cell receptor beta chains from the same sample are listed, as sequenced in a study of T cell responses to AZD1222 COVID-19 vaccine. Here immunoSEQ multiplex PCR was the method, and the copy in TCRdb shows in-frame clones only, minus some. The table has 100,000 to 150,000 clones, around 87% seen once. The sequenced sample was peripheral blood, obtained on day 0 of AZD1222 vaccination. Source of these receptors: an adult in good health.

This CDR3 reads CASSRDRTNQPQHF. CDR3 DNA sequence: TGTGCCAGCAGCCGAGACAGAACCAATCAGCCCCAGCATTTT. The V call is TRBV7-9, the J call TRBJ1-5; possible D gene TRBD1, 5 bases. This CDR3 comprises 14 residues. V lost 5 bases and J lost 3, with 11 bases in between. CDR1 and CDR2 (germline): SEHNR, FQNEAQ (reference sequence).

The chain is built from TRBV5-1 and TRBJ2-2; 7 bases fit TRBD1. The CDR3 length is 17 residues. Looked up from germline, CDR1 is SGHRS and CDR2 is YFSETQ. Trimming cost V 4 bases and J 1 base; bases outside gene matches: 10. The CDR3 bases are TGCGCCAGCAGCCTCCGAACCCGACAGGGGAACACCGGGGAGCTGTTTTTT. Its protein is CASSLRTRQGNTGELFF.

The chain joins TRBV14 to TRBJ1-6; D unclear. V was pared by 1 base and J by 3 bases, with 10 bases between. The CDR3 is made up of 16 amino acids. In germline, CDR1 is SGHDN, CDR2 FVKESK. The CDR3 here is CASSQVGGNYNSPLHF. The CDR3 region has the DNA TGTGCCAGCAGCCAAGTGGGCGGTAACTATAATTCACCCCTCCACTTT.

The chain uses TRBV5-1 and TRBJ2-1; 8 bases are a match to TRBD2. CDR3 length equals 16 residues. Trimming removed 2 bases from V and 7 bases from J; junction bases left unmatched: 11. Germline V gene data show CDR1 as SGHRS and CDR2 as YFSETQ. The CDR3: CASSFILRRGENEQFF. CDR3 sequence (DNA): TGCGCCAGCAGCTTTATCTTACGGCGGGGGGAGAATGAGCAGTTCTTC.

In its sample, this clone was seen a few times. This sequence joins TRBV6-6 and TRBJ1-1, with a weak D call TRBD1 (5 bases). Germline CDR1 and CDR2: MNHNY and SVGAGI (reference sequence). The CDR3 runs to 16 residues. Trimming removed 6 bases at V and 0 bases at J, with 17 bases between. The CDR3 spells CASSFPGAGMNTEAFF. The CDR3, as DNA: TGTGCCAGCAGCTTTCCCGGGGCAGGGATGAACACTGAAGCTTTCTTT.

In DNA, the CDR3 is TGTGCCATCAGTGGAGGGACTAGCGGGGGAACTCAAGAGACCCAGTACTTC. It codes for CAISGGTSGGTQETQYF. This chain joins TRBV10-3 and TRBJ2-5, with TRBD2 matching over 14 bases. The CDR3 has 17 residues. Looked up from germline, CDR1 is ENHRY and CDR2 is SYGVKD. J gave up 2 bases and V 4 bases, and 6 bases lay outside the gene matches.

V gene TRBV28 combines with J gene TRBJ2-1, with TRBD2 as a possible D gene (6 bases). This CDR3 has 15 amino acids. CDR1 is MDHEN and CDR2 is SYDVKM in the germline V gene. The ends were cut back, 3 bases at V and 12 bases at J, with 21 bases in the middle. This CDR3 reads CASSFGGFRALGQFF. CDR3 nucleotides: TGTGCCAGCAGTTTTGGGGGGTTCCGGGCCCTGGGGCAGTTCTTC.

The chain joins TRBV7-2 to TRBJ2-7; 8 bases match TRBD1. Looked up from germline, CDR1 is SGHTA and CDR2 is FQGNSA. The CDR3 loop spans 14 amino acids. J gave up 6 bases and V 1 base, and 5 bases lay outside the gene matches. The CDR3 DNA reads TGTGCCAGCAGCTTAGAATCCAGGGGGCGCGAGCAGTACTTC. Residues: CASSLESRGREQYF. Full variable domain (remainder filled in from reference TRBV7-2 and TRBJ2-7): GAGVSQSPSNKVTEKGKDVELRCDPISGHTALYWYRQSLGQGLEFLIYFQGNSAPDKSGLPSDRFSAERTGGSVSTLTIQRTQQEDSAVYLCASSLESRGREQYFGPGTRLTVT.

J is TRBJ2-6 and V is TRBV6-5; maybe TRBD1 (6 bases). The germline V gene has CDR1 MNHEY and CDR2 SVGAGI. With 4 bases removed from V and 4 bases from J, the gap between germline ends came to 8 bases. This CDR3 is built from 14 residues. The CDR3 is CASSLGTGANVLTF. In DNA, the CDR3 is TGTGCCAGCAGTTTAGGGACAGGGGCCAACGTCCTGACTTTC.

This sequence joins TRBV4-2 and TRBJ2-4; D gene unclear. V was clipped by 0 bases and J by 0 bases, with 9 bases between them. CDR1 and CDR2 (germline): LGHNA, YNFKEQ. The CDR3 runs to 16 residues. Here the CDR3 DNA reads TGTGCCAGCAGCCAAGAACGGGTCCTAGCCAAAAACATTCAGTACTTC. Residues: CASSQERVLAKNIQYF.

This clone was found a few times. CDR3: CASSLLEGEAFF. In nucleotides, the CDR3 is TGTGCCAGCAGTTTGTTGGAAGGGGAAGCTTTCTTT. V gene TRBV12-3 or TRBV12-4 combines with J gene TRBJ1-1; D ambiguous. The CDR3 is made up of 12 amino acids. V lost 3 bases and J 8 bases, leaving 10 bases between the germline ends.

The chain combines TRBV5-4 with TRBJ2-2, with TRBD1 matching over 7 bases. V was clipped by 7 bases and J by 1 base; unmatched bases: 7. Germline V gene sequence: CDR1 SGHNT, CDR2 YYREEE (reference sequence). There are 15 residues in the CDR3. CDR3 sequence reads: CASHTGVMNTGELFF. In DNA form, the CDR3 reads TGTGCCAGCCACACAGGGGTAATGAACACCGGGGAGCTGTTTTTT. Drawing the rest from reference TRBV5-4 and TRBJ2-2, the complete variable domain is ETGVTQSPTHLIKTRGQQVTLRCSSQSGHNTVSWYQQALGQGPQFIFQYYREEENGRGNFPPRFSGLQFPNYSSELNVNALELDDSALYLCASHTGVMNTGELFFGEGSRLTVL.

This clone has just one count. The chain couples TRBV27 to TRBJ1-5; the match to TRBD1 covers 9 bases. The V and J ends lost 5 bases and 7 bases, in that order; junction bases with no gene match: 6. Per the germline V gene, CDR1 is MNHEY and CDR2 is SMNVEV (reference sequence). The CDR3 consists of 14 residues. CDR3 coding DNA: TGTGCCAGCAGTAGGGACAGGGTAGGGCAGCCCCAGCATTTT. Translated: CASSRDRVGQPQHF.

CDR3 DNA sequence: TGTGCCAGCAGCTTAGGGCAGGGGAGCTCCTATAATTCACCCCTCCACTTT. Translating gives CASSLGQGSSYNSPLHF. V and J are TRBV7-9 and TRBJ1-6; the D gene is possibly TRBD1 (6 bases). The CDR3 consists of 17 residues. V lost 1 base and J 0 bases, leaving 10 bases between the germline ends. Germline assignment: CDR1 SEHNR and CDR2 FQNEAQ (reference sequence).

V usage is TRBV6-6 and J usage is TRBJ2-7, with D possibly matching TRBD1 (5 bases). The V and J ends lost 6 bases and 1 base respectively, with 13 bases between them. In germline, CDR1 is MNHNY, CDR2 SVGAGI (reference sequence). The CDR3 runs to 14 residues. CDR3 bases: TGTGCCAGCAGATACGCCCAGGGATCCTACGAGCAGTACTTC. Translation gives CASRYAQGSYEQYF.

This chain connects TRBV19 to TRBJ1-5; the D gene is possibly TRBD1 (5 bases). V lost 4 bases to trimming and J lost 3 bases, with 13 bases between them. The CDR3 totals 15 residues. CDR1 LNHDA and CDR2 SQIVND come from the germline V gene (reference sequence). Written as DNA, the CDR3 is TGTGCCAGTAGTAGGGGAGGGGCGATCAATCAGCCCCAGCATTTT. Its protein is CASSRGGAINQPQHF.

The rearrangement uses TRBV3-1 (or the pseudogene TRBV3-2) and TRBJ2-3; D gene unclear. CDR3 length: 14 residues. CDR1 LGHDT and CDR2 YNNKEL come from the germline V gene (reference sequence). The ends were cut back, 0 bases at V and 6 bases at J, with 10 bases in the middle. CDR3 DNA sequence: TGTGCCAGCAGCCAAGAAGACCGAGAGGATACGCAGTATTTT. This translates into CASSQEDREDTQYF.

The V and J genes are TRBV9 and TRBJ1-3; no firm D call. Trimming removed 4 bases from V and 0 bases from J, with 8 bases in between. Germline V gene sequence: CDR1 SGDLS, CDR2 YYNGEE. The CDR3 is 14 amino acids. The CDR3 DNA sequence: TGTGCCAGCAGCCCTAGGATCTCTGGAAACACCATATATTTT. Its translation is CASSPRISGNTIYF.

The CDR3, as DNA: TGTGCCAGCAGTCTCTTGGACAGGGGGTCCCCCGAGCAGTACTTC. Encoded protein: CASSLLDRGSPEQYF. V is TRBV28 and J is TRBJ2-7; 10 bases line up with TRBD1. The junction had 10 bases not matched to a gene; V was cut back by 5 bases and J by 6 bases. Germline CDR1 reads MDHEN; CDR2 reads SYDVKM. The CDR3 has 15 amino acids.

The V call is TRBV6-5, the J call TRBJ1-2, with D perhaps matching TRBD1 (6 bases). CDR1 is MNHEY, CDR2 SVGAGI, per germline. The CDR3 is 15 residues long. V dropped 2 bases and J dropped 3 bases, with 13 bases sitting between them. CDR3 DNA: TGTGCCAGCAGTTACACAAGGACAGCTTACTATGGCTACACCTTC. It codes for CASSYTRTAYYGYTF.

The rearrangement joins TRBV6-5 to TRBJ1-1; tentatively, D is TRBD1 (5 bases). This CDR3 is 14 amino acids long. The V end lost 6 bases, the J end lost 3 bases, and 14 bases lay between the germline ends. CDR1 is MNHEY, CDR2 SVGAGI, per germline. The CDR3: CASRTRGVYTEAFF. The CDR3 DNA reads TGTGCCAGCAGGACCCGGGGGGTTTACACTGAAGCTTTCTTT.

This chain joins TRBV2 and TRBJ1-4, with TRBD1 matching over 8 bases. The length of the CDR3 is 15 residues. The germline V gene has CDR1 SNHLY and CDR2 FYNNEI. V lost 6 bases to trimming and J lost 3 bases; unmatched junction nucleotides: 6. The CDR3 coding sequence is TGTGCCAGCAGACCACGGGACAGGTCTAATGAAAAACTGTTTTTT. It yields the protein CASRPRDRSNEKLFF.

V and J are TRBV12-5 and TRBJ2-2, with D tentatively TRBD2 (7 bases). Germline values: CDR1 LGHNT, CDR2 FRNRAP. With 2 bases removed from V and 6 bases from J, the gap between germline ends came to 13 bases. The CDR3 spans 15 residues. CDR3 amino acids: CASGLWQGRAGELFF. CDR3 nucleotides: TGTGCTAGTGGTTTGTGGCAGGGGAGGGCCGGGGAGCTGTTTTTT.

This rearrangement joins TRBV20-1 to TRBJ1-1; D remains unclear. CDR3 length equals 14 residues. The germline V gene has CDR1 DFQATT and CDR2 SNEGSKA (reference sequence). V gave up 3 bases and J gave up 5 bases, with 16 bases separating them. The CDR3 DNA reads TGCAGTGCTAGTATGGGCAGAAAATGGACTGAAGCTTTCTTT. It encodes CSASMGRKWTEAFF.

V usage is TRBV9 and J usage is TRBJ2-2, with D maybe TRBD1 (5 bases). The germline gives CDR1 SGDLS, CDR2 YYNGEE. The CDR3 consists of 15 residues. The V gene lost 4 bases and the J gene lost 6 bases, with 16 bases spanning the gap. CDR3 DNA: TGTGCCAGCAGCCCGACAGTTCTTTTATCCGGGGAGCTGTTTTTT. Translation gives CASSPTVLLSGELFF.

The chain employs TRBV7-2 and TRBJ2-3; D ambiguous. Germline V gene data show CDR1 as SGHTA and CDR2 as FQGNSA. CDR3 size: 14 residues. Between the trimmed V and J ends, which lost 4 bases and 0 bases, there was a span of 8 bases. The DNA for the CDR3 is TGTGCCAGCAGCTCCTCCTGGAGCACAGATACGCAGTATTTT. This translates into CASSSSWSTDTQYF. Full variable domain (remainder filled in from reference TRBV7-2 and TRBJ2-3): GAGVSQSPSNKVTEKGKDVELRCDPISGHTALYWYRQSLGQGLEFLIYFQGNSAPDKSGLPSDRFSAERTGGSVSTLTIQRTQQEDSAVYLCASSSSWSTDTQYFGPGTRLTVL.

The chain employs TRBV14 and TRBJ2-3; D remains unclear. Germline assignment: CDR1 SGHDN and CDR2 FVKESK. V gave up 3 bases and J gave up 2 bases, with 0 bases separating them. The CDR3 loop spans 11 amino acids. The CDR3 loop is CASSHTDTQYF. DNA of the CDR3: TGTGCCAGCAGCCACACAGATACGCAGTATTTT.

The V call is TRBV3-1 (or the pseudogene TRBV3-2), the J call TRBJ2-2; D is unresolved. V was pared by 4 bases and J by 0 bases, with 6 bases between. Per the germline V gene, CDR1 is LGHDT and CDR2 is YNNKEL (reference sequence). CDR3 length: 14 residues. This chain's CDR3 is CASSLAANTGELFF. The DNA of the CDR3 is TGTGCCAGCAGCCTGGCCGCGAACACCGGGGAGCTGTTTTTT.

The chain recombines TRBV28 with TRBJ1-1; D is undetermined. Germline lookup yields CDR1 MDHEN and CDR2 SYDVKM. Trimming pared 3 bases from V and 0 bases from J, leaving 8 bases between. The CDR3 has 14 residues. The CDR3, as DNA: TGTGCCAGCAGTTTGCCAGATATGAACACTGAAGCTTTCTTT. Its translation is CASSLPDMNTEAFF.

The chain employs TRBV30 and TRBJ1-3; perhaps TRBD1 as D (5 bases). The CDR3 length is 14 residues. Germline CDR1 GTSNPN, CDR2 SVGIG (reference sequence). The V gene lost 4 bases and the J gene lost 0 bases, with 10 bases spanning the gap. CDR3 bases: TGTGCCTGGACAGGGTCCTACTCTGGAAACACCATATATTTT. Protein: CAWTGSYSGNTIYF.